Below are 7 T cell receptor beta chains sequenced from a single sample in a study of shared clonotypes between healthy human individuals (dated by TCRdb to 2018 to 2020). Library preparation employed the immunoSEQ multiplex PCR assay. TCRdb took this table from immuneACCESS and kept in-frame rearrangements with V and J called. Such tables lack part of the clones; where checked against another copy, unresolved V genes explain under half of the gap, and the rest is unexplained. Across this sample there are 2 million to 2.5 million clones, with around 95% seen only once. The ten largest clones capture roughly 0.13% of the sample. The source material was naive CD4+ T cells sorted from blood. The intended sense of this specimen's cell subset or site label: CD45RA+ positively selected. The receptors derive from a man between 18 and 29 years old in good health.

The V call is TRBV6-5, the J call TRBJ2-1; tentative D call: TRBD1 (6 bases). V was trimmed by 8 bases and J by 15 bases, leaving 29 bases between them. Germline CDR1 is MNHEY and CDR2 is SVGAGI. The CDR3 spans 15 residues. The CDR3 loop is CASATGGLTAWGLFF. CDR3 DNA: TGTGCCAGCGCCACTGGGGGCCTGACTGCTTGGGGTCTGTTCTTC.

The chain is built from TRBV29-1 and TRBJ2-1; D not certain. Trimming stripped 0 bases from V and 15 bases from J, with 12 bases between. The CDR3 loop spans 11 amino acids. CDR1 and CDR2 from the germline V gene are SQVTM and ANQGSEA. CDR3 protein: CSVEEGWAPFF. The CDR3 DNA follows: TGCAGCGTTGAAGAGGGCTGGGCCCCGTTCTTC.

This rearrangement joins TRBV10-3 to TRBJ2-2; D is unresolved. There are 16 residues in the CDR3. The V end lost 0 bases, the J end lost 2 bases, and 10 bases lay between the germline ends. CDR1 ENHRY and CDR2 SYGVKD come from the germline V gene. This chain's CDR3 is CAISESIGSNTGELFF. DNA of the CDR3: TGTGCCATCAGTGAGTCGATAGGATCAAACACCGGGGAGCTGTTTTTT.

This rearrangement joins TRBV5-6 to TRBJ2-7; TRBD2 aligns across 10 bases. V was clipped by 2 bases and J by 4 bases; unmatched bases: 6. The germline V gene has CDR1 SGHDT and CDR2 YYEEEE. This CDR3 is built from 15 residues. The CDR3 DNA follows: TGTGCCAGCAGCTTTCGGGCTAGCGGGAGTTACGAGCAGTACTTC. Translating gives CASSFRASGSYEQYF.

The genes are TRBV6-1 and TRBJ1-2; D is unclear. This CDR3 has 13 amino acids. CDR1 is MNHNS and CDR2 is SASEGT in the germline V gene. The ends were cut back, 2 bases at V and 4 bases at J, with 8 bases in the middle. This chain's CDR3 is CASSEPGGYGYTF. The CDR3 coding sequence is TGTGCCAGCAGTGAACCCGGCGGCTATGGCTACACCTTC.

This clone was counted between two and nine times. J is TRBJ1-1 and V is TRBV30; the D is unclear. Looked up from germline, CDR1 is GTSNPN and CDR2 is SVGIG (reference sequence). V dropped 0 bases and J dropped 5 bases, with 7 bases sitting between them. CDR3 length equals 12 residues. The CDR3 loop is CAWSVSSTEAFF. The CDR3 region has the DNA TGTGCCTGGAGTGTAAGTAGTACTGAAGCTTTCTTT.

The chain combines TRBV19 with TRBJ2-7; D unclear. This CDR3 is 13 amino acids long. The V gene's germline CDR1 is LNHDA and CDR2 SQIVND (reference sequence). Trimming removed 9 bases from V and 4 bases from J, with 16 bases in between. CDR3 bases: TGTGCCAGCAGAGCCAGCGCCGGGTACGAGCAGTACTTC. Translation: CASRASAGYEQYF. Combining the CDR3 with reference TRBV19 and TRBJ2-7 gives the whole variable domain DGGITQSPKYLFRKEGQNVTLSCEQNLNHDAMYWYRQDPGQGLRLIYYSQIVNDFQKGDIAEGYSVSREKKESFPLTVTSAQKNPTAFYLCASRASAGYEQYFGPGTRLTVT.